The next 3 T cell receptor beta chains were all read from a single sample in a study of blood T cell repertoires in COVID-19 (dated by TCRdb to the early 2020s). To prepare the library, the immunoSEQ multiplex PCR assay was applied. Drawn from immuneACCESS, this table holds only the in-frame rearrangements with V and J called that TCRdb kept. Clones are partly lost; checked studies trace under half to an unresolved V gene and leave the rest unexplained. Present in this sample are over 100,000 clones, about 80% of which were seen just once. The top ten clones comprise approximately 3.4% of the sample. Source material: peripheral blood. These receptors were obtained from a woman older than 75 with active or convalescent COVID-19.

The rearrangement uses TRBV4-3 and TRBJ1-1; tentatively, D is TRBD1 (5 bases). The CDR3 has 16 amino acids. Germline loops: CDR1 LGHNA, CDR2 YSLEER. The V and J ends lost 1 base and 2 bases respectively, with 14 bases between them. CDR3 sequence (DNA): TGCGCCAGCAGCCAAGGGCCGAAGGGGCTTAACACTGAAGCTTTCTTT. This sequence encodes CASSQGPKGLNTEAFF.

CDR3 sequence (DNA): TGTGCCAGCAGTTTAGTCGGAGCCAAAAACATTCAGTACTTC. Translation gives CASSLVGAKNIQYF. The chain is built from TRBV28 and TRBJ2-4; D is uncertain. Deletions cut 2 bases from V and 0 bases from J, with 5 bases between. This CDR3 spans 14 amino acids. The germline V gene encodes CDR1 MDHEN and CDR2 SYDVKM.

The rearrangement links TRBV30 to TRBJ1-2, with TRBD1 identical over 9 bases. This CDR3 contains 14 residues. Germline V CDR1 and CDR2: GTSNPN, SVGIG (reference sequence). J lost 7 bases, V lost 5 bases, and 11 bases had no gene match. The CDR3 reads CAWGGGTGFSGYTF. In nucleotides, the CDR3 is TGTGCCTGGGGAGGGGGGACAGGGTTTTCTGGCTACACCTTC.